This TCR beta chain was sequenced for a study of identical twins. J was trimmed by 5 bases and V by 5 bases; bases with no gene match: 14. The CDR3 has 16 amino acids. CDR1 and CDR2 from the germline V gene are SGHTA and FQGNSA. TCRdb reprocessed the 5' RACE reads with MiXCR, giving one entry per CDR3 protein. The sample carries approximately 600,000 distinct CDR3 sequences, 9.6% recorded once. The data were also submitted as part of a second study, on yellow fever vaccine responses in identical twins.

The sequence derives from a young woman in good health. The sequencing sample was made of PBMCs. This chain links TRBV7-2 with TRBJ1-2; 7 bases map to TRBD1. CDR3 sequence: CASSLQPGQLGYGYTF. Here the CDR3 DNA reads TGTGCCAGCAGCCTCCAGCCGGGACAGTTGGGATATGGCTACACCTTC.